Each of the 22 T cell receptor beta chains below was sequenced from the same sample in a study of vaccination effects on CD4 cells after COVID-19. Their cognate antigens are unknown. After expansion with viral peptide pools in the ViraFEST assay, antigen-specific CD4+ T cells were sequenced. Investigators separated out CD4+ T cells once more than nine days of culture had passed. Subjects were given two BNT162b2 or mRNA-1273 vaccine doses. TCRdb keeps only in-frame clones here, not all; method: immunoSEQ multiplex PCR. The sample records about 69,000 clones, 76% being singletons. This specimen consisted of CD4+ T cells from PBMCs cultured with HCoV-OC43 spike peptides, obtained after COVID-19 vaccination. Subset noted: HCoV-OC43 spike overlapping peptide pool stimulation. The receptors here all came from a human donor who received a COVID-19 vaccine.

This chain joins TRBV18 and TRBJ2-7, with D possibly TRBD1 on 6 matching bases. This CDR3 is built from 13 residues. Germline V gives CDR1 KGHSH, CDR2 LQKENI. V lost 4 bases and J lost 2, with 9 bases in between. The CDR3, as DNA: TGTGCCAGCTCACGGGACACAGCCTACGAGCAGTACGTC. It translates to CASSRDTAYEQYV.

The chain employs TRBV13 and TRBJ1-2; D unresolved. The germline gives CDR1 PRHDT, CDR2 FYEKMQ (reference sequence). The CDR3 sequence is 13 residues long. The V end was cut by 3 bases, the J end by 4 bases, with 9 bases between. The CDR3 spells CASSLASFYGYTF. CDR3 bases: TGTGCCAGCAGCTTGGCCAGCTTCTATGGCTACACCTTC.

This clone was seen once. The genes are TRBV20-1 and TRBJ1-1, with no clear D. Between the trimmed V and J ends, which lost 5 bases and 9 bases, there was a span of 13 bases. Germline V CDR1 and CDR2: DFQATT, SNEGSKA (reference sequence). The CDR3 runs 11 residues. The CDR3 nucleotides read TGCAGTGCTTTCCGATCCGCCCAAGCTTTCTTT. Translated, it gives CSAFRSAQAFF.

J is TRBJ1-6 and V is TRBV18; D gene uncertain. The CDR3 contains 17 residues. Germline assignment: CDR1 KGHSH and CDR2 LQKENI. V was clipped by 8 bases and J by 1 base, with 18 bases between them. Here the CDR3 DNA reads TGTGCCAGCACCTCGGCGGTCGCACTATCCTATAATTCACCCCTCCACTTT. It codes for CASTSAVALSYNSPLHF.

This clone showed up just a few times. CDR3 residues: CASKRAGDRTDTQYF. In nucleotides, the CDR3 is TGTGCCAGTAAGAGGGCAGGGGATAGAACAGATACGCAGTATTTT. The genes are TRBV19 and TRBJ2-3; D is possibly TRBD1 (6 bases). Trimming took off 7 bases at V and 3 bases at J, with 17 bases between the two ends. The CDR3 sequence is 15 residues long. Germline CDR1 and CDR2: LNHDA and SQIVND (reference sequence).

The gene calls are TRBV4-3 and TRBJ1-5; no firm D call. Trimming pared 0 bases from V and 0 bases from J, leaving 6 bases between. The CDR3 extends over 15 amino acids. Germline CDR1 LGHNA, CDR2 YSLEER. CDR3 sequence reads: CASSQDMSSNQPQHF. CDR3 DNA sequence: TGCGCCAGCAGCCAAGATATGAGTAGCAATCAGCCCCAGCATTTT.

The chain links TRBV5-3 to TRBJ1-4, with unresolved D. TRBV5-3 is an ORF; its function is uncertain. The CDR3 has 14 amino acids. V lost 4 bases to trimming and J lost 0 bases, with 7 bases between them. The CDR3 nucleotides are TGTGCCAGAAGCCAACAGACAACTAATGAAAAACTGTTTTTT. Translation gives CARSQQTTNEKLFF.

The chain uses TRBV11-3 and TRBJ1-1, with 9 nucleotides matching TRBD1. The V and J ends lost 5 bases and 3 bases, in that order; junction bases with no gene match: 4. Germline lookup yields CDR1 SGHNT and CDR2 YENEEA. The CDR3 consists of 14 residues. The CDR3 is CASSPGTGYTEAFF. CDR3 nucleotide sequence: TGTGCCAGCAGCCCCGGGACAGGGTACACTGAAGCTTTCTTT.

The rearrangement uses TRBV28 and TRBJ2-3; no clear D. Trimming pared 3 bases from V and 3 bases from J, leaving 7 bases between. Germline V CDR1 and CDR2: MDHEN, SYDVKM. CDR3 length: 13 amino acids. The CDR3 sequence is CASSFSNTDTQYF. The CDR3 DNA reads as TGTGCCAGCAGTTTTAGCAATACAGATACGCAGTATTTT.

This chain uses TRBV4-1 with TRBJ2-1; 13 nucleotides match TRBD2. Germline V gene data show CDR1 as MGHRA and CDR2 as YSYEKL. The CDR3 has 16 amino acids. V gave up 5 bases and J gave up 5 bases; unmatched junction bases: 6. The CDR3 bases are TGCGCCAGCAGCTATTCGACTAGCGGGGGGAACAATGAGCAGTTCTTC. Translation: CASSYSTSGGNNEQFF.

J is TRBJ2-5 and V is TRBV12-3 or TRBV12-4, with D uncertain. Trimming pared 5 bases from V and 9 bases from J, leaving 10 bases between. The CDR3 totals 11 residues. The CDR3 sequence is CASSGSGPQYF. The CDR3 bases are TGTGCCAGCAGTGGTTCCGGGCCCCAGTACTTC.

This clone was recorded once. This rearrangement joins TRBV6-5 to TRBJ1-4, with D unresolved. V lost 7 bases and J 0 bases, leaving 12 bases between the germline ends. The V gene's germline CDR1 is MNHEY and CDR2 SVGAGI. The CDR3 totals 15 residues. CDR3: CASKGVPATNEKLFF. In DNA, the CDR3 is TGTGCCAGCAAGGGTGTCCCCGCAACTAATGAAAAACTGTTTTTT.

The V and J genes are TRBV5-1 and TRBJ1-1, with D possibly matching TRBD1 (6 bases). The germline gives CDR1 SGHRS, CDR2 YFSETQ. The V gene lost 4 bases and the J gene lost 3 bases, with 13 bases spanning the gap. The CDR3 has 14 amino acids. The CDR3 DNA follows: TGCGCCAGCAGCCTCTTGACAGGAGACACTGAAGCTTTCTTT. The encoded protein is CASSLLTGDTEAFF.

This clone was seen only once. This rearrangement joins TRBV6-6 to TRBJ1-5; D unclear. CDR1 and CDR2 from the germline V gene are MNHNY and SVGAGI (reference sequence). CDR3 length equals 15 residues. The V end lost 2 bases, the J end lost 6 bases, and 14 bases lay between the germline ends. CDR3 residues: CASSYSTVSGQPQHF. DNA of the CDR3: TGTGCCAGCAGTTACAGCACAGTTTCGGGTCAGCCCCAGCATTTT.

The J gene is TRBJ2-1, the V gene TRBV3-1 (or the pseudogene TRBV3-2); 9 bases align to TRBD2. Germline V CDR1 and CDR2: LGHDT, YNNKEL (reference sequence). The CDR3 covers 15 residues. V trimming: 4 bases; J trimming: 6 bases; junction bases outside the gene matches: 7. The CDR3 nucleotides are TGTGCCAGCAGCCCTTCGGGCGGGGGGGTCAATGAGCAGTTCTTC. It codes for CASSPSGGGVNEQFF.

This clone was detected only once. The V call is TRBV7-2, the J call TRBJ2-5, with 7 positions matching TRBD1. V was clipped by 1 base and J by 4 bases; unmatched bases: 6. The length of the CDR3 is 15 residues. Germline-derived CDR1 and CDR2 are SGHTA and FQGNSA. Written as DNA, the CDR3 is TGTGCCAGCAGCTTAGTCCTTGACAGGGCAGAGACCCAGTACTTC. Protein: CASSLVLDRAETQYF.

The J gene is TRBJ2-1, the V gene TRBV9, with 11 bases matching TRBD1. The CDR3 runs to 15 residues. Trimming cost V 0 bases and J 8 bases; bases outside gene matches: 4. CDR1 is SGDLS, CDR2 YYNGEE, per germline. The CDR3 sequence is CASSVVGQGGDEQFF. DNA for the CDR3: TGTGCCAGCAGCGTAGTGGGACAGGGGGGTGATGAGCAGTTCTTC.

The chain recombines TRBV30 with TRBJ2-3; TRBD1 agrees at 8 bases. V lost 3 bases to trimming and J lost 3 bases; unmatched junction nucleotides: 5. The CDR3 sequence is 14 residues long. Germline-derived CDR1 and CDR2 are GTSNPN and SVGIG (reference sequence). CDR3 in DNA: TGTGCCTGGAGCCAGGGGGCAGAGACAGATACGCAGTATTTT. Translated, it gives CAWSQGAETDTQYF.

CDR3 in amino acids: CSVQAGTGLNGYTF. The CDR3 DNA sequence: TGCAGCGTGCAAGCCGGGACAGGGCTTAATGGCTACACCTTC. The rearrangement uses TRBV29-1 and TRBJ1-2; 9 positions agree with TRBD1. V lost 6 bases, J lost 6 bases, and 11 bases stayed unmatched. CDR3 size: 14 residues. Germline assignment: CDR1 SQVTM and CDR2 ANQGSEA.

This chain's CDR3 is CASSLRQGYYTF. DNA for the CDR3: TGTGCCAGCAGCTTGAGACAGGGATACTACACCTTC. This chain joins TRBV5-5 and TRBJ1-2, with TRBD1 matching over 7 bases. J gave up 10 bases and V 1 base, and 4 bases lay outside the gene matches. The CDR3 totals 12 residues. The germline gives CDR1 SGHKS, CDR2 YYEKEE (reference sequence).

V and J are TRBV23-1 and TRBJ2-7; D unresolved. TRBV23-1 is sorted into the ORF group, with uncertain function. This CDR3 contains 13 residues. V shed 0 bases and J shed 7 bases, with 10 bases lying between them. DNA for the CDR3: TGCGCCAGCAGTCAATCGCGTTCCGGAGAGCAGTACGTC. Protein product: CASSQSRSGEQYV.

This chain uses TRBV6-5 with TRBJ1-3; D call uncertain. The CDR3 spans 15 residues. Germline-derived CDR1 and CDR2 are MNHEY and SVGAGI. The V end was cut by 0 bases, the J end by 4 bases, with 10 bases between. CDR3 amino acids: CASSYSSGQGNTIYF. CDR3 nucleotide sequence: TGTGCCAGCAGTTACTCGAGTGGGCAGGGAAACACCATATATTTT.